This entry lists 27 T cell receptor beta chains sequenced from one sample in a study of blood T cells in healthy people across ages. For the second PCR, which ran for about 6 to 11 cycles, a sample-barcoded 5' primer and a J-beta primer mix were used. TCRdb analysed the 5' RACE reads with MiXCR anew, one entry per CDR3 protein. The sample lists some 670,000 distinct CDR3 sequences, about 50% occurring once. The source material was blood. The receptors originated from a woman at least 80 years old in good health.

The CDR3, as DNA: TGTGCCAGCAGCCCTCATGTAGCGGAAACCTTTCCGGGCAAAAACATTCAGTACTTC. Its translation: CASSPHVAETFPGKNIQYF. The J gene is TRBJ2-4, the V gene TRBV7-2; a possible D gene is TRBD2 (6 bases). Germline lookup yields CDR1 SGHTA and CDR2 FQGNSA. Deletions cut 5 bases from V and 3 bases from J, with 26 bases between. The CDR3 extends over 19 amino acids.

This clonotype is a singleton in its sample. This may be a read error: a much more frequent sequence differs by one nucleotide. The V call is TRBV7-9, the J call TRBJ2-3, with no clear D. The CDR3 runs 14 residues. Germline CDR1 is SEHNR and CDR2 is FQNEAQ (reference sequence). This CDR3 is CGSSPSFITDTQYF. The CDR3, as DNA: TGTGGCAGCAGCCCGTCGTTTATCACAGATACGCAGTATTTT.

This clonotype was observed at least ten times. This chain links TRBV3-1 with TRBJ2-3, with 7 nucleotides matching TRBD2. The CDR3 consists of 16 residues. Germline V gene lookup returns CDR1 LGHDT and CDR2 YNNKEL (reference sequence). The trim removed 2 bases at V and 3 bases at J, leaving 8 bases unmatched. The CDR3 loop is CASSQLSGAATDTQYF. As DNA, the CDR3 is TGTGCCAGCAGCCAACTGAGCGGGGCGGCGACAGATACGCAGTATTTT.

The chain uses TRBV2 and TRBJ2-3; D uncertain. V lost 10 bases and J 2 bases, leaving 10 bases between the germline ends. CDR3 size: 12 residues. Germline loops: CDR1 SNHLY, CDR2 FYNNEI. The CDR3 loop reads CATRLLTDTQYF. DNA of the CDR3: TGTGCCACCCGGCTGCTCACAGATACGCAGTATTTT.

V and J are TRBV2 and TRBJ2-7; TRBD1 is a possible D gene (5 bases). The J call may be incorrect, as the DNA end agrees better with TRBJ2-5. The CDR3 is made up of 15 amino acids. CDR1 SNHLY and CDR2 FYNNEI come from the germline V gene. CDR3 sequence: CASSSGNTRQETQYF. The CDR3 region has the DNA TGTGCCAGCAGTTCAGGGAACACACGCCAAGAGACCCAGTACTTC.

This chain connects TRBV27 to TRBJ2-1; 14 bases align to TRBD2. With 5 bases clipped from V and 4 bases from J, the junction kept 13 bases outside the gene matches. Germline CDR1 and CDR2: MNHEY and SMNVEV (reference sequence). This CDR3 region has 19 residues. For the CDR3, the DNA is TGTGCCAGCAGTCCCGGACTAGCGGGGGGACGACTCCAGTACAATGAGCAGTTCTTC. Its protein product is CASSPGLAGGRLQYNEQFF.

Comments on this clonotype: Being one base from a much bigger clone, this may be a read error. The chain couples TRBV27 to TRBJ2-3; the match to TRBD1 covers 8 bases. From germline, CDR1 is MNHEY and CDR2 SMNVEV (reference sequence). The CDR3 is 15 residues long. V was pared by 8 bases and J by 4 bases, with 11 bases of the junction left unmatched. CDR3 nucleotide sequence: TGTGCCAGCGGCAAACCAGGGGGCGCCGCAGATACGCAGTATTTT. Translation: CASGKPGGAADTQYF.

This clonotype was seen repeatedly, ten times or more. This sequence joins TRBV4-1 and TRBJ2-1, with D unclear. The CDR3 has 14 amino acids. V was pared by 4 bases and J by 0 bases, with 7 bases between. Germline CDR1 MGHRA, CDR2 YSYEKL. This CDR3 reads CASSPPYSYNEQFF. The CDR3 bases are TGCGCCAGCAGCCCTCCCTACTCCTACAATGAGCAGTTCTTC.

A remark on this clonotype: This could be a read error, since a much larger clone is one nucleotide away. The genes are TRBV3-1 and TRBJ2-1; 8 bases fit TRBD2. The CDR3 has 15 amino acids. With 6 bases clipped from V and 2 bases from J, the junction kept 6 bases outside the gene matches. Germline V gene lookup returns CDR1 LGHDT and CDR2 YNNKEL (reference sequence). The CDR3 nucleotides are TGTGCCAGCAGTGAAGGCGGGAGGACCTACAATGAGCAGTTCTTC. As protein: CASSEGGRTYNEQFF.

This clonotype was seen ten or more times. The rearrangement links TRBV9 to TRBJ1-4; D is unclear. CDR1 is SGDLS and CDR2 is YYNGEE in the germline V gene. V was cut by 7 bases and J by 3 bases, with 10 bases left in between. The CDR3 covers 13 residues. CDR3 in DNA: TGTGCCAGCTCCCGGGGTCCTAATGAAAAACTGTTTTTT. Amino acid sequence: CASSRGPNEKLFF.

This clonotype has only one observation. The rearrangement joins TRBV12-3 or TRBV12-4 to TRBJ2-1; the D gene is possibly TRBD1 (6 bases). This CDR3 has 15 residues. The germline V and J ends were trimmed by 1 base and 7 bases, with 14 bases remaining between them. CDR3 sequence: CASSLGQAPGNEQFF. The CDR3 DNA is TGTGCCAGCAGTTTAGGACAGGCTCCCGGGAATGAGCAGTTCTTC.

About this clonotype itself: A read error may explain this, as a much larger clone is one base away. This chain uses TRBV12-3 or TRBV12-4 with TRBJ1-1, with D perhaps TRBD1 (6 bases). The CDR3 totals 13 residues. DNA for the CDR3: TGTGCCAGCAGTTTTCAGGGGAACACTGGAGCTTTCTTT. Translating it yields CASSFQGNTGAFF.

This chain links TRBV25-1 with TRBJ2-5; TRBD1 is a possible D gene (7 bases). The CDR3 totals 11 residues. Germline CDR1 and CDR2: MGHDK and SYGVNS. Trimming shortened V by 4 bases and J by 11 bases, and 11 bases separated the two germline ends. The CDR3 loop is CASSAPGGQYF. CDR3 nucleotide sequence: TGTGCCAGCAGTGCCCCAGGGGGGCAGTACTTC. Full variable domain (outside the CDR3, taken from reference TRBV25-1 and TRBJ2-5): EADIYQTPRYLVIGTGKKITLECSQTMGHDKMYWYQQDPGMELHLIHYSYGVNSTEKGDLSSESTVSRIRTEHFPLTLESARPSHTSQYLCASSAPGGQYFGPGTRLLVL.

The V call is TRBV5-1, the J call TRBJ1-3; D might be TRBD1 (5 bases). This CDR3 has 15 residues. V was pared by 0 bases and J by 1 base, with 8 bases between. Germline assignment: CDR1 SGHRS and CDR2 YFSETQ. CDR3 DNA: TGCGCCAGCAGCTTGGTTGCAGGGTCTGGAAACACCATATATTTT. Amino acid sequence: CASSLVAGSGNTIYF.

The rearrangement joins TRBV28 to TRBJ2-2; tentatively, D is TRBD2 (6 bases). From germline, CDR1 is MDHEN and CDR2 SYDVKM. Trimming removed 1 base from V and 0 bases from J, with 12 bases in between. The CDR3 runs to 17 residues. The CDR3: CASSLFGLATNTGELFF. For the CDR3, the DNA is TGTGCCAGCAGTTTATTCGGGCTAGCGACGAACACCGGGGAGCTGTTTTTT.

The genes are TRBV5-1 and TRBJ2-3; D is undetermined. Germline assignment: CDR1 SGHRS and CDR2 YFSETQ. Trimming shortened V by 4 bases and J by 2 bases, and 17 bases separated the two germline ends. CDR3 length: 16 residues. CDR3 in DNA: TGCGCCAGCAGCAGGGCCCTGAGTTCCCCCACAGATACGCAGTATTTT. This translates into CASSRALSSPTDTQYF.

The V gene is TRBV20-1, the J gene TRBJ2-5; D uncertain. The J call is doubtful: the DNA matches TRBJ2-7 better. CDR1 and CDR2 from the germline V gene are DFQATT and SNEGSKA (reference sequence). This CDR3 comprises 11 residues. As DNA, the CDR3 is TGCAGTGCCCCTTCAGCCTACGAGCAGTACTTC. Its protein is CSAPSAYEQYF.

The chain uses TRBV4-1 and TRBJ1-2; possible D gene TRBD1, 6 bases. V was clipped by 1 base and J by 6 bases, with 15 bases between them. The CDR3 runs 15 residues. CDR1 and CDR2 from the germline V gene are MGHRA and YSYEKL. CDR3 loop: CASSQVPQGKDGYTF. The CDR3, as DNA: TGCGCCAGCAGCCAAGTGCCCCAGGGGAAGGATGGCTACACCTTC.

The CDR3 loop reads CASSLTVNSGANVLTF. As DNA, the CDR3 is TGTGCCAGCAGCTTAACGGTCAACTCTGGGGCCAACGTCCTGACTTTC. The chain carries TRBV7-3 and TRBJ2-6, with D uncertain. This CDR3 comprises 16 residues. V was pared by 0 bases and J by 0 bases, with 6 bases between. In germline, CDR1 is SGHTA, CDR2 FQGTGA.

The chain couples TRBV28 to TRBJ2-6; weak D call: TRBD1 (5 bases). The CDR3 has 18 residues. The germline gives CDR1 MDHEN, CDR2 SYDVKM. The V end lost 5 bases, the J end lost 0 bases, and 17 bases lay between the germline ends. The CDR3 reads CASSTLRQLNSGANVLTF. The CDR3 DNA sequence: TGTGCCAGCAGTACTTTGAGACAGTTGAACTCTGGGGCCAACGTCCTGACTTTC.

This clonotype was counted ten times or more. The chain recombines TRBV5-5 with TRBJ2-1; D might be TRBD1 (5 bases). V was cut by 4 bases and J by 0 bases, with 20 bases left in between. This CDR3 contains 18 residues. Germline V gene sequence: CDR1 SGHKS, CDR2 YYEKEE (reference sequence). The CDR3 nucleotides read TGTGCCAGCAGCCCGCGGATCCTTACAGGAAACTCCTACAATGAGCAGTTCTTC. Translating it yields CASSPRILTGNSYNEQFF.

As concerns this clonotype: This could be a read error, since a much larger clone is one nucleotide away. The V call is TRBV12-3 or TRBV12-4, the J call TRBJ2-1; D remains ambiguous. The last part of the DNA fits TRBJ2-7 better; the J call may be wrong. The CDR3 sequence is 10 residues long. The DNA of the CDR3 is TGTGCCAGCAGAAGGAATGAGCAGTACTTC. Its protein is CASRRNEQYF.

This chain links TRBV29-1 with TRBJ2-7; D not certain. Germline CDR1 is SQVTM and CDR2 is ANQGSEA. The CDR3 totals 12 residues. V was shortened by 8 bases and J by 10 bases, with 21 bases between the two germline ends. The CDR3 region is CSTLLGSEAQYF. As DNA, the CDR3 is TGCAGCACCTTACTGGGGTCAGAGGCCCAGTACTTC.

This clonotype came up once. The V call is TRBV27, the J call TRBJ1-6; 12 positions agree with TRBD1. The CDR3 is made up of 14 amino acids. After removal of 6 bases from V and 10 bases from J, the junction contained 4 bases not matched to a gene. Per germline, CDR1 MNHEY and CDR2 SMNVEV (reference sequence). CDR3 amino acids: CASSWDRGRSPLHF. The CDR3 coding sequence is TGTGCCAGCAGCTGGGACAGGGGGCGATCACCCCTCCACTTT.

V and J are TRBV6-1 and TRBJ2-1, with D perhaps being TRBD1 or TRBD2 (5 bases each). The J call may not be correct, given that the DNA end is closer to TRBJ2-7. This CDR3 comprises 15 residues. Looked up from germline, CDR1 is MNHNS and CDR2 is SASEGT. CDR3 residues: CASSEGAGRSYEQYF. CDR3 coding DNA: TGTGCCAGCAGTGAAGGGGCAGGGAGAAGCTACGAGCAGTACTTC.

V and J are TRBV20-1 and TRBJ2-3; TRBD2 aligns across 9 bases. Germline V CDR1 and CDR2: DFQATT, SNEGSKA (reference sequence). This CDR3 has 17 amino acids. V shed 3 bases, J shed 0 bases, and the junction held 10 bases outside the gene matches. The CDR3 spells CSASGFSGGLSTDTQYF. As DNA, the CDR3 is TGCAGTGCTAGTGGTTTTAGCGGGGGCCTCAGCACAGATACGCAGTATTTT.

This chain uses TRBV29-1 with TRBJ1-2; TRBD1 agrees at 7 bases. Germline loops: CDR1 SQVTM, CDR2 ANQGSEA. After removal of 7 bases from V and 7 bases from J, the junction contained 6 bases not matched to a gene. This CDR3 is built from 11 residues. CDR3 bases: TGCAGCGAATCGACAGGGAGTGGCTACACCTTC. Its translation is CSESTGSGYTF.